This is a list of T cell receptor beta chains from one sample in a study of identical twins. Via MiXCR, TCRdb re-called the 5' RACE reads, giving one row per CDR3 protein. The sample carries hundreds of thousands of distinct CDR3 sequences, 5.5% to 8% recorded once. These records were also assigned to another study, of yellow fever vaccine responses in identical twins.

What was sequenced was memory (CD45RO+) T cells sorted from blood. The receptor set was obtained from a woman aged 18-30 years in good health. Each CDR3 is given without its conserved first and last residue. Fields, in order: V gene, CDR3 protein.

TRBV6-2/TRBV6-3 | ASSYTPGQNTGELF
TRBV5-4 | ASSLGPRGTGGLAGVNEQF
TRBV20-1 | SARQGPNTEAF
TRBV12-3/TRBV12-4 | ASSFSGGAETQY
TRBV5-4 | ASSLTSGSLGELF
TRBV3-1 | ASSQAGGFEQY
TRBV7-9 | ASTLMSGSPWF
TRBV14 | ASSLRLGLIYNEQF
TRBV29-1 | SVEAPEQNYGYT
TRBV18 | ASSKESYEQY
TRBV10-3 | AIKPGQGAVNTEAF
TRBV5-1 | ASSPGLAGGPRRTDTQY
TRBV28 | ASSRGLNTEAF
TRBV28 | ASSLAAGDTEAF
TRBV6-1 | ASRAGANQPQH
TRBV11-2 | ASSLSYGGAGETQY
TRBV5-1 | ASSLDLQTQY
TRBV18 | ASSSQGGNTYNEQF